A selection of T cell receptor beta chains follows, all from one sample in a study of blood T cell repertoires in COVID-19. Assay: immunoSEQ multiplex PCR; the TCRdb copy retains only in-frame clones and omits some. Of some 150,000 clones in the sample, roughly 87% are singletons; the top ten hold nearly 0.95%. Sample: peripheral blood. All receptors derive from a woman aged 50 to 60 with acute or convalescent COVID-19. The CDR3 runs from the conserved cysteine through the conserved F or W.

j_call: TRBJ1-1; v_call: TRBV9; cdr3_aa: CASSVRGDTEAFF
j_call: TRBJ1-2; v_call: TRBV2; cdr3_aa: CASSEGTGDYGYTF
j_call: TRBJ2-2; v_call: TRBV7-9; cdr3_aa: CASSTWTGVGTGELFF
j_call: TRBJ2-1; v_call: TRBV20-1; cdr3_aa: CSASRLAGANEQFF
j_call: TRBJ1-1; v_call: TRBV19; cdr3_aa: CASSHQRGTRANTEAFF
j_call: TRBJ1-2; v_call: TRBV24-1; cdr3_aa: CATSVYRDDYTF
j_call: TRBJ1-6; v_call: TRBV10-3; cdr3_aa: CAISEEGVSPLHF
j_call: TRBJ2-2; v_call: TRBV11-3; cdr3_aa: CASSQDRGTNTGELFF
j_call: TRBJ1-1; v_call: TRBV9; cdr3_aa: CASSVAPQPKVTEAFF
j_call: TRBJ2-2; v_call: TRBV24-1; cdr3_aa: CATSDASGSFTGELFF
j_call: TRBJ1-2; v_call: TRBV5-5; cdr3_aa: CASSQGGSNYGYTF
j_call: TRBJ1-1; v_call: TRBV5-1; cdr3_aa: CASREETNTEAFF
j_call: TRBJ1-2; v_call: TRBV30; cdr3_aa: CASIPGHLNYGYTF
j_call: TRBJ1-1; v_call: TRBV25-1; cdr3_aa: CASSDRQGTEAFF
j_call: TRBJ2-2; v_call: TRBV30; cdr3_aa: CAWSVLAGGFGELFF
j_call: TRBJ2-2; v_call: TRBV29-1; cdr3_aa: CSVADGTGGTGELFF
j_call: TRBJ1-6; v_call: TRBV3-1/TRBV3-2; cdr3_aa: CASGDRGSSYNSPLHF
j_call: TRBJ1-6; v_call: TRBV7-9; cdr3_aa: CASSLNGGNSPLHF
j_call: TRBJ2-5; v_call: TRBV19; cdr3_aa: CASKPRSPSQETQYF
j_call: TRBJ1-4; v_call: TRBV11-3; cdr3_aa: CASSRDRGRGNEKLFF
j_call: TRBJ2-1; v_call: TRBV30; cdr3_aa: CAWSDGTVEFF
j_call: TRBJ2-4; v_call: TRBV2; cdr3_aa: CASSGIGVRGNIQYF
j_call: TRBJ2-7; v_call: TRBV2; cdr3_aa: CASSEATSGSHEQYF
j_call: TRBJ2-1; v_call: TRBV21-1; cdr3_aa: CASSKGERGKVNEQFF
j_call: TRBJ1-4; v_call: TRBV4-1; cdr3_aa: CASSPRTGGEKLFF
j_call: TRBJ1-1; v_call: TRBV19; cdr3_aa: CASSTPRVDTEAFF
j_call: TRBJ1-2; v_call: TRBV3-1/TRBV3-2; cdr3_aa: CASSQDMFLIQGMKGYTF
j_call: TRBJ2-1; v_call: TRBV9; cdr3_aa: CASSVAGQSYNEQFF
j_call: TRBJ2-7; v_call: TRBV27; cdr3_aa: CASRGAGEQYF
j_call: TRBJ2-2; v_call: TRBV7-9; cdr3_aa: CASINPRTRGQFGELFF
j_call: TRBJ1-1; v_call: TRBV25-1; cdr3_aa: CASSERRSTTEAFF
j_call: TRBJ2-1; v_call: TRBV30; cdr3_aa: CASQGSSGNEQFF
j_call: TRBJ1-5; v_call: TRBV27; cdr3_aa: CASSPTLTGVQPQHF
j_call: TRBJ2-3; v_call: TRBV6-5; cdr3_aa: CASSSGDTQYF
j_call: TRBJ1-3; v_call: TRBV9; cdr3_aa: CASSGGGVWNTIYF
j_call: TRBJ2-5; v_call: TRBV29-1; cdr3_aa: CSVPTGGQETQYF
j_call: TRBJ2-1; v_call: TRBV5-1; cdr3_aa: CASSYGLAGGSYNEQFF
j_call: TRBJ1-2; v_call: TRBV13; cdr3_aa: CASSSQGAGYGYTF
j_call: TRBJ2-6; v_call: TRBV28; cdr3_aa: CASSTQVTSGANVLTF
j_call: TRBJ1-2; v_call: TRBV3-1/TRBV3-2; cdr3_aa: CASSQEAYERAYGYTF
j_call: TRBJ2-1; v_call: TRBV7-3; cdr3_aa: CASSPNRGGDNEQFF
j_call: TRBJ1-2; v_call: TRBV7-9; cdr3_aa: CASSSRDSHGYTF
j_call: TRBJ1-2; v_call: TRBV25-1; cdr3_aa: CASSEHAGQGLSYTF
j_call: TRBJ2-7; v_call: TRBV11-2; cdr3_aa: CASSPSSYEQYF
j_call: TRBJ1-1; v_call: TRBV19; cdr3_aa: CASSTLRGSGTEAFF
j_call: TRBJ2-1; v_call: TRBV6-5; cdr3_aa: CASSPAGYNEQFF
j_call: TRBJ1-1; v_call: TRBV11-3; cdr3_aa: CASSFTGKTEAFF
j_call: TRBJ1-5; v_call: TRBV18; cdr3_aa: CASSPSRVDQPQHF
j_call: TRBJ2-3; v_call: TRBV7-3; cdr3_aa: CASSEHPTPDTQYF
j_call: TRBJ2-3; v_call: TRBV30; cdr3_aa: CAWIPSGDTQYF
j_call: TRBJ2-3; v_call: TRBV27; cdr3_aa: CASSLSLPLAGRPDTQYF
j_call: TRBJ2-3; v_call: TRBV19; cdr3_aa: CASTTGGGTDTQYF
j_call: TRBJ2-1; v_call: TRBV12-3/TRBV12-4; cdr3_aa: CASSLEIDNEQFF